One sample yielded the 14 T cell receptor beta chains listed below, sequenced in a study of tissue T cells after allogeneic stem cell transplantation. The table came from immunoSEQ multiplex PCR; TCRdb's copy has only in-frame clones and leaves some out. The table lists 7,500 to 10,000 clones, roughly 60% of them singletons. The source material was tissue from the jejunum, sampled at autopsy. Source of these receptors: a woman between 18 and 55 years old with breast cancer.

The chain links TRBV29-1 to TRBJ2-3; no firm D call. Germline V CDR1 and CDR2: SQVTM, ANQGSEA. Trimming left V 4 bases short and J 0 bases short, with 8 bases between. This CDR3 has 13 residues. As DNA, the CDR3 is TGCAGCGTTGGAACACTAAGCACAGATACGCAGTATTTT. This gives the protein CSVGTLSTDTQYF.

The V gene is TRBV4-2, the J gene TRBJ1-4, with TRBD1 as a possible D gene (5 bases). Trimming removed 4 bases from V and 5 bases from J, with 14 bases in between. Germline CDR1 and CDR2: LGHNA and YNFKEQ. This CDR3 has 15 amino acids. The CDR3 is CASSPHVGGNEKLFF. The CDR3 DNA reads TGTGCCAGCAGCCCCCACGTGGGGGGGAATGAAAAACTGTTTTTT.

Points on this clone: The junction departs from the called germline gene at one end, perhaps through a read error. Other DNA sequences from this sample encode an identical CDR3 as well. DNA for the CDR3: TGTGCCAGTAGCATAGGACTAGCGGGGACCTACGAGCAGTACTTC. This gives the protein CASSIGLAGTYEQYF. This chain uses TRBV19 with TRBJ2-7; 12 nucleotides match TRBD2. Germline V gene data show CDR1 as LNHDA and CDR2 as SQIVND (reference sequence). CDR3 length equals 15 residues.

This chain joins TRBV29-1 and TRBJ2-1; 12 bases map to TRBD2. CDR3 length equals 14 residues. Looked up from germline, CDR1 is SQVTM and CDR2 is ANQGSEA. Germline trimming cut 7 bases from V and 3 bases from J; bases unmatched to any gene: 4. For the CDR3, the DNA is TGCAGCGACACTAGCGGGGGGATCTACAATGAGCAGTTCTTC. Amino acid sequence: CSDTSGGIYNEQFF.

This clone was found a few times. The gene calls are TRBV7-2 and TRBJ2-1; D is unresolved. This CDR3 is 13 amino acids long. Per the germline V gene, CDR1 is SGHTA and CDR2 is FQGNSA. Trimming stripped 1 base from V and 6 bases from J, with 7 bases between. In DNA form, the CDR3 reads TGTGCCAGCAGCTTAGGTCGGGCCAATGAGCAGTTCTTC. Its translation is CASSLGRANEQFF.

This clone has more than one count but fewer than ten. This chain uses TRBV7-2 with TRBJ2-3; D unresolved. The CDR3 contains 13 residues. V lost 5 bases and J 2 bases, leaving 8 bases between the germline ends. Germline V gives CDR1 SGHTA, CDR2 FQGNSA. The CDR3 loop is CASSQRFTDTQYF. The CDR3 DNA reads as TGTGCCAGCAGCCAGCGCTTCACAGATACGCAGTATTTT. The full variable domain, rest sourced from reference TRBV7-2 and TRBJ2-3, is GAGVSQSPSNKVTEKGKDVELRCDPISGHTALYWYRQSLGQGLEFLIYFQGNSAPDKSGLPSDRFSAERTGGSVSTLTIQRTQQEDSAVYLCASSQRFTDTQYFGPGTRLTVL.

This chain joins TRBV29-1 and TRBJ2-2; 10 bases fit TRBD2. The V gene end was trimmed by 7 bases and the J gene end by 4 bases; junction bases not matched to a gene: 3. Looked up from germline, CDR1 is SQVTM and CDR2 is ANQGSEA. The CDR3 extends over 13 amino acids. CDR3 DNA sequence: TGCAGCGGAGCGGGGGGGTTCACCGGGGAGCTGTTTTTT. The encoded protein is CSGAGGFTGELFF.

This chain links TRBV28 with TRBJ1-5; perhaps TRBD1 as D (5 bases). Per the germline V gene, CDR1 is MDHEN and CDR2 is SYDVKM. V dropped 6 bases and J dropped 7 bases, with 13 bases sitting between them. CDR3 length: 13 residues. Here the CDR3 DNA reads TGTGCCAGCAGGTGGGGGAGGGACCAGCCCCAGCATTTT. Its protein is CASRWGRDQPQHF.

The chain is built from TRBV27 and TRBJ2-3; D may be TRBD2 (5 bases). Germline values: CDR1 MNHEY, CDR2 SMNVEV (reference sequence). The CDR3 loop spans 16 amino acids. V lost 5 bases, J lost 6 bases, and 21 bases lay in between. CDR3 bases: TGTGCCAGCAGTATCCTTGGGGAGTTGGGGAAGGATACGCAGTATTTT. Protein: CASSILGELGKDTQYF.

This clone was found a few times. The CDR3 does not close with the conserved phenylalanine or tryptophan, likely indicating a read error. It is unclear where the CDR3 begins or ends on the DNA, so no DNA is shown, and the CDR3 is as TCRdb lists it. This chain connects TRBV29-1 to TRBJ2-7; the D call TRBD2 from the table was never checked on the DNA. The germline V gene has CDR1 SQVTM and CDR2 ANQGSEA. Counting both end residues, the CDR3 totals 12 amino acids. The CDR3 here is CSGGLAGDKWGD.

The CDR3 sequence: CASSQAPLYEQYF. CDR3 DNA: TGTGCCAGCAGCCAAGCCCCGCTTTACGAGCAGTACTTC. V gene TRBV4-2 combines with J gene TRBJ2-7; D is unclear. CDR1 LGHNA and CDR2 YNFKEQ come from the germline V gene. The CDR3 is made up of 13 amino acids. V was cut by 1 base and J by 4 bases, with 8 bases left in between.

This chain links TRBV4-2 with TRBJ2-7; 7 bases fit TRBD2. Germline-derived CDR1 and CDR2 are LGHNA and YNFKEQ. Trimming cost V 5 bases and J 2 bases; bases outside gene matches: 9. The CDR3 extends over 15 amino acids. CDR3 DNA sequence: TGTGCCAGCAGCAATCAAGGACGGGGGGCCTACGAGCAGTACTTC. Its protein is CASSNQGRGAYEQYF.

This clone has more than one count but fewer than ten. J is TRBJ2-1 and V is TRBV10-3, with 14 bases that match TRBD2. Per germline, CDR1 ENHRY and CDR2 SYGVKD. The CDR3 has 16 amino acids. V shed 8 bases, J shed 0 bases, and the junction held 3 bases outside the gene matches. The CDR3 DNA reads TGTGCCATCGCCGGGACTAGCGGGAGCTCCTACAATGAGCAGTTCTTC. This codes for CAIAGTSGSSYNEQFF.

V gene TRBV7-8 combines with J gene TRBJ2-4, with 7 bases matching TRBD2. J gave up 11 bases and V 3 bases, and 16 bases lay outside the gene matches. The CDR3 has 16 residues. From germline, CDR1 is SGHVS and CDR2 FQNEAQ. The CDR3 DNA reads as TGTGCCAGCAGCTTCACCACTGTAGACAGCGGGGTAGTTCAGTACTTC. Its translation: CASSFTTVDSGVVQYF. Full variable domain (rest looked up from reference TRBV7-8 and TRBJ2-4): GAGVSQSPRYKVAKRGQDVALRCDPISGHVSLFWYQQALGQGPEFLTYFQNEAQLDKSGLPSDRFFAERPEGSVSTLKIQRTQQEDSAVYLCASSFTTVDSGVVQYFGAGTRLSVL.